This record looks at one T cell receptor (beta chain) sequence and its context. Its antigen is undetermined. This sample stems from a study of post-analysis software for immune sequencing data. Across the whole study: Both relapsing-remitting and secondary progressive multiple sclerosis featured among the disease courses, as did progressive-relapsing multiple sclerosis. Study outcomes and limitations: Diversity measured as normalized Chao1 was significantly lower in multiple sclerosis patients than in controls. Higher frequency in patients than in controls was seen for 5 or 6 TRBV segments, with TRBV5-6, TRBV5-1 and TRBV20-1 among them. F measure showed strong co-clustering of same-batch samples.

The CDR3 spans 13 residues. V lost 5 bases and J 3 bases, leaving 8 bases between the germline ends. Looked up from germline, CDR1 is ENHRY and CDR2 is SYGVKD. Included in the TCR beta cDNA libraries were unique molecular identifiers. Between roughly 1 and 10 million T cells gave rise to around 500,000 cDNA molecules. TCRdb independently ran MiXCR on the PCR reads; one entry per CDR3 protein. There are about 570,000 distinct CDR3 sequences in the sample; 30% to 40% occur only once, and approximately 6% lies in the top ten. The sample consisted of blood. The clonotype was recovered from a girl aged 2 to 17 with multiple sclerosis. This chain links TRBV10-3 with TRBJ2-1, with a weak D call TRBD2 (5 bases). For the CDR3, the DNA is TGTGCCATCAGTATAGACTACTACAATGAGCAGTTCTTC. Translating gives CAISIDYYNEQFF.